This is a list of T cell receptor beta chains from one sample in a study of blood T cell repertoires in COVID-19. Measured with immunoSEQ multiplex PCR; TCRdb has only the in-frame clones, and not every one. The sample carries 200,000 to 250,000 clones, about 85% recorded once. Sequencing was done on a sample of peripheral blood. The receptors originated from a man between 65 and 85 years old with acute or convalescent COVID-19. The CDR3 runs from the conserved cysteine through the conserved F or W. A D gene is named only where the DNA matches it firmly. Some rows have no size entry. The others give once, few or many, or a class for an expanded clone.

abundance	v_gene	j_gene	d_gene	CDR3aa	CDR3nt
NA	TRBV20-1	TRBJ1-1	NA	CSASGQGSSLNTEAFF	TGCAGTGCTAGTGGGCAGGGAAGTAGTTTGAACACTGAAGCTTTCTTT
NA	TRBV5-4	TRBJ1-2	NA	CASSLPTVSHGYTF	TGTGCCAGCAGCTTGCCGACAGTTAGCCATGGCTACACCTTC
NA	TRBV6-6	TRBJ2-6	TRBD1	CASSLLTGGPSGANVLTF	TGTGCCAGCAGTCTACTTACAGGGGGGCCTTCGGGGGCCAACGTCCTGACTTTC
NA	TRBV9	TRBJ1-6	TRBD1	CASSGRDRGNSPLHF	TGTGCCAGCAGCGGCCGGGACAGGGGAAATTCACCCCTCCACTTT
NA	TRBV5-4	TRBJ1-1	TRBD1	CASNFPGTGNTEAFF	TGTGCCAGCAACTTTCCCGGGACAGGGAACACTGAAGCTTTCTTT
NA	TRBV6-5	TRBJ1-1	NA	CASSYTRSTEAFF	TGTGCCAGCAGTTACACGAGGAGCACTGAAGCTTTCTTT
NA	TRBV28	TRBJ1-1	NA	CASSPGQLNTEAFF	TGTGCCAGCAGCCCTGGACAGTTGAACACTGAAGCTTTCTTT
NA	TRBV28	TRBJ2-7	TRBD2	CASTSGGYEQYF	TGTGCCAGCACTAGCGGGGGCTACGAGCAGTACTTC
NA	TRBV27	TRBJ1-2	NA	CASRGRGGYGYTF	TGTGCCAGCAGGGGGCGGGGGGGCTATGGCTACACCTTC
NA	TRBV7-9	TRBJ1-1	TRBD1	CASSVSGGWVTEAFF	TGTGCCAGCAGCGTCTCAGGGGGCTGGGTCACTGAAGCTTTCTTT
once	TRBV24-1	TRBJ2-1	NA	CATSDYQNEQFF	TGTGCCACCAGTGATTATCAAAATGAGCAGTTCTTC
NA	TRBV3-1/TRBV3-2	TRBJ2-7	TRBD2	CASSQPGRADEQYF	TGTGCCAGCAGCCAGCCGGGGAGGGCCGACGAGCAGTACTTC
NA	TRBV7-2	TRBJ2-7	NA	CASSLVADRSYEQYF	TGTGCCAGCAGCTTAGTAGCGGACCGCTCCTACGAGCAGTACTTC
NA	TRBV3-1/TRBV3-2	TRBJ2-2	TRBD2	CASSHPKLAGVSTGELFF	TGTGCCAGCAGCCACCCAAAACTAGCGGGAGTTAGCACCGGGGAGCTGTTTTTT
few	TRBV6-5	TRBJ1-5	TRBD1	CASSSTGAQPQHF	TGTGCCAGCAGCTCTACAGGGGCTCAGCCCCAGCATTTT
NA	TRBV28	TRBJ2-7	NA	CASSLLIYEQYF	TGTGCCAGCAGTTTATTAATCTACGAGCAGTACTTC
few	TRBV7-8	TRBJ2-3	TRBD1	CASSLLPGQGRSDTQYF	TGTGCCAGCAGCTTATTACCGGGACAGGGGAGGTCAGATACGCAGTATTTT
NA	TRBV5-3	TRBJ1-5	TRBD1	CARSLRDRYSNQPQHF	TGTGCCAGAAGCCTCCGGGACAGGTATAGCAATCAGCCCCAGCATTTT
NA	TRBV4-1	TRBJ1-2	NA	CASSHHGGGEIYGYTF	TGCGCCAGCAGCCATCACGGAGGGGGGGAAATCTATGGCTACACCTTC
NA	TRBV7-2	TRBJ2-2	NA	CASSLEQASNTGELFF	TGTGCCAGCAGCTTAGAACAGGCCAGTAACACCGGGGAGCTGTTTTTT
NA	TRBV14	TRBJ2-2	NA	CASSQGGRATAILNTGELFF	TGTGCCAGCAGCCAAGGGGGCAGGGCGACTGCCATTCTGAACACCGGGGAGCTGTTTTTT
NA	TRBV6-2/TRBV6-3	TRBJ1-1	NA	CASSYGPVRSREAFF	TGTGCCAGCAGTTACGGCCCCGTGAGGTCGAGAGAAGCTTTCTTT
NA	TRBV4-3	TRBJ2-2	TRBD2	CASSQGLAGGAGELFF	TGCGCCAGCAGCCAAGGACTAGCGGGAGGGGCCGGGGAGCTGTTTTTT
NA	TRBV27	TRBJ2-1	TRBD2	CASSQAGGNYNEQFF	TGTGCCAGCAGTCAAGCGGGAGGAAACTACAATGAGCAGTTCTTC
NA	TRBV12-5	TRBJ2-3	NA	CASGLSTTDTQYF	TGTGCTAGTGGTTTGTCAACAACAGATACGCAGTATTTT
NA	TRBV28	TRBJ2-1	TRBD2	CASSASGGSYNEQFF	TGTGCCAGCAGTGCTAGCGGGGGTTCCTACAATGAGCAGTTCTTC
NA	TRBV30	TRBJ1-5	TRBD1	CAWSAPPTGKVARTQPQHF	TGTGCCTGGAGTGCGCCGCCGACAGGGAAGGTAGCTAGGACTCAGCCCCAGCATTTT
once	TRBV6-1	TRBJ1-3	TRBD1	CASSVNRGRGGNTIYF	TGTGCCAGCAGTGTGAACAGGGGGCGGGGAGGAAACACCATATATTTT
NA	TRBV7-9	TRBJ2-3	TRBD2	CASSYIAGVTDTQYF	TGTGCCAGCAGTTATATAGCGGGAGTAACAGATACGCAGTATTTT
NA	TRBV19	TRBJ2-5	TRBD1	CASSTTWDRRTGTQYF	TGTGCCAGTAGTACGACCTGGGACAGGCGTACCGGGACCCAGTACTTC
NA	TRBV3-1/TRBV3-2	TRBJ1-1	NA	CASSQELRGRAFF	TGTGCCAGCAGCCAAGAACTCAGGGGCCGGGCTTTCTTT
NA	TRBV6-5	TRBJ1-5	TRBD1	CASRSTGTGNQPQHF	TGTGCCAGCAGGTCGACCGGGACAGGGAATCAGCCCCAGCATTTT
NA	TRBV19	TRBJ2-1	TRBD2	CASTITTSGRDDEQFF	TGTGCCAGTACAATCACCACTAGCGGGAGGGACGATGAGCAGTTCTTC
few	TRBV15	TRBJ2-7	NA	CATSRQITGSEQYF	TGTGCCACCAGCAGACAAATTACGGGATCCGAGCAGTACTTC
NA	TRBV28	TRBJ2-7	TRBD2	CASSPSVGLAGTHEQYF	TGTGCCAGCAGTCCCTCTGTTGGACTAGCGGGAACCCACGAGCAGTACTTC
NA	TRBV7-3	TRBJ2-2	TRBD2	CASSLLGLAGGTGELFF	TGTGCCAGCAGCCTTCTGGGACTAGCGGGAGGCACCGGGGAGCTGTTTTTT
NA	TRBV28	TRBJ1-2	TRBD1	CAITTGNYGYTF	TGTGCCATCACGACAGGGAACTATGGCTACACCTTC
NA	TRBV9	TRBJ2-1	TRBD1	CASSVAGTGGEQFF	TGTGCCAGCAGCGTAGCCGGGACAGGAGGTGAGCAGTTCTTC
NA	TRBV6-5	TRBJ2-7	NA	CASRSAGTYEQYF	TGTGCCAGCAGGTCCGCGGGGACCTACGAGCAGTACTTC
NA	TRBV5-1	TRBJ2-7	TRBD2	CASSGGLAGEGEQYF	TGCGCCAGCAGCGGGGGACTAGCGGGAGAGGGCGAGCAGTACTTC
NA	TRBV3-1/TRBV3-2	TRBJ2-5	TRBD2	CASNLAGPQETQYF	TGTGCCAGCAACCTAGCGGGACCTCAAGAGACCCAGTACTTC
once	TRBV3-1/TRBV3-2	TRBJ1-1	NA	CASSFQDTEAFF	TGTGCCAGCAGCTTCCAGGACACTGAAGCTTTCTTT
few	TRBV7-5	TRBJ2-2	NA	CVRSLAPTNTGELFF	TGTGTCAGAAGCTTAGCCCCTACTAACACCGGGGAGCTGTTTTTT
NA	TRBV28	TRBJ1-2	TRBD1	CASSLNRGLGYTF	TGTGCCAGCAGTTTGAACAGGGGGCTTGGCTACACCTTC
NA	TRBV3-1/TRBV3-2	TRBJ2-1	TRBD2	CASTQLAGGGFSYNEQFF	TGTGCCAGCACCCAACTAGCGGGAGGAGGTTTTTCCTACAATGAGCAGTTCTTC
once	TRBV3-1/TRBV3-2	TRBJ1-1	TRBD1	CASSHEDRGSEAFF	TGTGCCAGCAGCCACGAAGACAGGGGGAGTGAGGCTTTCTTT
NA	TRBV30	TRBJ2-3	NA	CAWSPGQFGDTQYF	TGTGCCTGGAGTCCTGGACAGTTCGGAGATACGCAGTATTTT
NA	TRBV6-4	TRBJ1-2	TRBD1	CASSGGTGDVIYGYTF	TGTGCCAGCAGTGGCGGGACAGGGGACGTGATCTATGGCTACACCTTC
NA	TRBV7-9	TRBJ1-4	TRBD1	CASSQSDRTEKLFF	TGTGCCAGCAGCCAATCGGACAGGACTGAAAAACTGTTTTTT
NA	TRBV18	TRBJ1-1	NA	CASSPFGATEAFF	TGTGCCAGCTCACCCTTTGGGGCCACTGAAGCTTTCTTT
NA	TRBV18	TRBJ1-4	NA	CASSPNPGTNEKLFF	TGTGCCAGCTCACCAAATCCGGGGACTAATGAAAAACTGTTTTTT